The rows below give T cell receptor beta chains drawn from one sample of a study of OX40 agonist ivuxolimab in advanced cancers. Here immunoSEQ multiplex PCR was the method, and the copy in TCRdb shows in-frame clones only, minus some. This table has over 75,000 clones, approximately 90% appearing once. Here the sequenced sample was CD4+ or CD8+ T cells sorted from blood, taken in a trial of the OX40 agonist ivuxolimab. Every receptor here comes from an adult with an advanced solid tumor such as melanoma, head and neck, liver or kidney cancer. The CDR3 runs from the conserved cysteine through the conserved F or W. D genes are given only for firm matches. Clone size is not always given. Where it is, it says once, few, many or a class for expanded clones.

J gene: TRBJ2-3; D gene: TRBD1; V gene: TRBV7-3; clone size: .; CDR3 DNA: TGTGCCAGCAGCCTCCGACAGGGGGCGAGAGATACGCAGTATTTT; CDR3 protein: CASSLRQGARDTQYF
J gene: TRBJ1-3; D gene: TRBD1; V gene: TRBV5-4; clone size: .; CDR3 DNA: TGTGCCGGACAGGGCTCTGGAAACACCATATATTTT; CDR3 protein: CAGQGSGNTIYF
J gene: TRBJ2-7; D gene: TRBD1; V gene: TRBV27; clone size: .; CDR3 DNA: TGTGCCAGCAGTTCTTGGACAGGGGAATACGAGCAGTACTTC; CDR3 protein: CASSSWTGEYEQYF
J gene: TRBJ1-1; D gene: .; V gene: TRBV7-8; clone size: .; CDR3 DNA: TGTGCCAGCAGCTTATCCGAGGGTCTCGGGCGGAGCACTGAAGCTTTCTTT; CDR3 protein: CASSLSEGLGRSTEAFF
J gene: TRBJ2-2; D gene: .; V gene: TRBV29-1; clone size: .; CDR3 DNA: TGCAGCGGGAGCTTACTGATTACCGGGGAGCTGTTTTTT; CDR3 protein: CSGSLLITGELFF
J gene: TRBJ2-2; D gene: TRBD2; V gene: TRBV7-3; clone size: .; CDR3 DNA: TGTGCCAGCAGCCCTTCAGCGGGGGGACACACCGGGGAGCTGTTTTTT; CDR3 protein: CASSPSAGGHTGELFF
J gene: TRBJ1-1; D gene: .; V gene: TRBV28; clone size: .; CDR3 DNA: TGTGCCAGCAGCCCAACATCCGAGCCCAACACTGAAGCTTTCTTT; CDR3 protein: CASSPTSEPNTEAFF
J gene: TRBJ2-1; D gene: .; V gene: TRBV9; clone size: once; CDR3 DNA: TGTGCCAGCAGCGTAGGAGCGCCGGGCCCCTACAATGAGCAGTTCTTC; CDR3 protein: CASSVGAPGPYNEQFF
J gene: TRBJ2-3; D gene: .; V gene: TRBV5-1; clone size: .; CDR3 DNA: TGCGCCAGCAGCTTGGGCCTTATACAGGGAGGGGCAAATACGCAGTATTTT; CDR3 protein: CASSLGLIQGGANTQYF
J gene: TRBJ1-1; D gene: TRBD1; V gene: TRBV4-2; clone size: .; CDR3 DNA: TGTGCCAGCAGCCCCGGGACGGGACAGGGGAACACTGAAGCTTTCTTT; CDR3 protein: CASSPGTGQGNTEAFF
J gene: TRBJ2-1; D gene: TRBD2; V gene: TRBV28; clone size: .; CDR3 DNA: TGTGCCAGCAGTTCCCCTAGCGGGGGGAAGTACAATGAGCAGTTCTTC; CDR3 protein: CASSSPSGGKYNEQFF
J gene: TRBJ1-4; D gene: TRBD1; V gene: TRBV18; clone size: .; CDR3 DNA: TGTGCCAGCTCACCCGGACAGGGGAACGAAAAACTGTTTTTT; CDR3 protein: CASSPGQGNEKLFF
J gene: TRBJ2-4; D gene: .; V gene: TRBV5-4; clone size: .; CDR3 DNA: TGTGCCAGCAGCTTGAATCAAAGGGGAGACATTCAGTACTTC; CDR3 protein: CASSLNQRGDIQYF
J gene: TRBJ2-7; D gene: TRBD2; V gene: TRBV10-3; clone size: .; CDR3 DNA: TGTGCCGCCACTAGCGAATCCTACGAGCAGTACTTC; CDR3 protein: CAATSESYEQYF
J gene: TRBJ1-5; D gene: .; V gene: TRBV29-1; clone size: .; CDR3 DNA: TGCAGCCCGGACAGAACGGCTAATCAGCCCCAGCATTTT; CDR3 protein: CSPDRTANQPQHF
J gene: TRBJ2-3; D gene: .; V gene: TRBV10-3; clone size: .; CDR3 DNA: TGTGCCATCACCCCGGGTCCAATCACAGATACGCAGTATTTT; CDR3 protein: CAITPGPITDTQYF
J gene: TRBJ1-2; D gene: .; V gene: TRBV19; clone size: .; CDR3 DNA: TGTGCCAGTAGTATGACCAGGGACTATGGCTACACCTTC; CDR3 protein: CASSMTRDYGYTF
J gene: TRBJ1-5; D gene: .; V gene: TRBV9; clone size: .; CDR3 DNA: TGTGCCACCCCTCAGCCCCAGCATTTT; CDR3 protein: CATPQPQHF
J gene: TRBJ2-1; D gene: .; V gene: TRBV29-1; clone size: .; CDR3 DNA: TGCAGCCACAGTCCCGGGAGAGATCATGAGCAGTTCTTC; CDR3 protein: CSHSPGRDHEQFF
J gene: TRBJ1-4; D gene: .; V gene: TRBV6-5; clone size: .; CDR3 DNA: TGTGCCAGCAGTTCCCGGGATAATGAAAAACTGTTTTTT; CDR3 protein: CASSSRDNEKLFF
J gene: TRBJ2-5; D gene: .; V gene: TRBV7-2; clone size: .; CDR3 DNA: TGTGCCAGCAGCTTAGTCGCCCAGAGTGGTCAAGAGACCCAGTACTTC; CDR3 protein: CASSLVAQSGQETQYF
J gene: TRBJ2-7; D gene: .; V gene: TRBV5-1; clone size: .; CDR3 DNA: TGCGCCAGCAGCTTTTCCAGGGTGGGCGAGCAGTACTTC; CDR3 protein: CASSFSRVGEQYF
J gene: TRBJ2-2; D gene: TRBD1; V gene: TRBV18; clone size: .; CDR3 DNA: TGTGCCAGCTCATCGGGACAGGGCACCGGGGAGCTGTTTTTT; CDR3 protein: CASSSGQGTGELFF
J gene: TRBJ2-3; D gene: .; V gene: TRBV5-1; clone size: .; CDR3 DNA: TGCGCCAGCAGCTTGGGGGCGAGACGCACAGATACGCAGTATTTT; CDR3 protein: CASSLGARRTDTQYF
J gene: TRBJ2-1; D gene: TRBD2; V gene: TRBV5-4; clone size: .; CDR3 DNA: TGTGCCAGCAGCTCCCGGGACTACATCAATGAGCAGTTCTTC; CDR3 protein: CASSSRDYINEQFF
J gene: TRBJ2-7; D gene: .; V gene: TRBV5-8; clone size: .; CDR3 DNA: TGTGCCAGCAGCTTATTGGGATCCCGGGGCTCCTACGAGCAGTACTTC; CDR3 protein: CASSLLGSRGSYEQYF
J gene: TRBJ2-2; D gene: .; V gene: TRBV10-3; clone size: .; CDR3 DNA: TGTGCCATCAGGGAGACCGGGGAGCTGTTTTTT; CDR3 protein: CAIRETGELFF
J gene: TRBJ2-3; D gene: .; V gene: TRBV28; clone size: .; CDR3 DNA: TGTGCCAGCAGTACTAGTTATACGCAGTATTTT; CDR3 protein: CASSTSYTQYF
J gene: TRBJ2-7; D gene: TRBD1; V gene: TRBV15; clone size: .; CDR3 DNA: TGTGCCACCAGCAGAGCCTGGGACAGCTACGAGCAGTACTTC; CDR3 protein: CATSRAWDSYEQYF
J gene: TRBJ2-5; D gene: TRBD2; V gene: TRBV9; clone size: .; CDR3 DNA: TGTGCCAGCGGGGATAGCGGGGGCGAGACCCAGTACTTC; CDR3 protein: CASGDSGGETQYF
J gene: TRBJ2-1; D gene: .; V gene: TRBV5-4; clone size: once; CDR3 DNA: TGTGCCAGCAGCCCCGGCAGGGGCTCCTACAATGAGCAGTTCTTC; CDR3 protein: CASSPGRGSYNEQFF